The clone carrying this T cell receptor (beta chain) came up a few times. Patients included in sequencing had previously demonstrated CD8+CD57+ cell expansion by flow cytometry. Patients had not yet gotten any therapy when their blood was taken for sampling. Researchers used genomic DNA as the template to profile TCR beta VDJ and CDR3. MiXCR, applied by TCRdb to the reads, yields one record per CDR3 protein. The sample lists around 200,000 distinct CDR3 sequences, 65% occurring once. The data were taken from a study of CD8+CD57+ T cells in acquired aplastic anemia. Overall study: CD4+ and CD8+ cells, once sorted, gave DNA averaging approximately 3 ug.

The specimen was sorted CD4+, CD8+, or CD8+CD57+ T cells (not recorded which) from PBMCs. This sequence was found in a human donor with aplastic anemia.

CDR3 in amino acids: CASSYGQGGYEQYF. The CDR3 DNA follows: TGTGCCAGCAGTTACGGGCAGGGAGGCTACGAGCAGTACTTC. The rearrangement uses TRBV5-6 and TRBJ2-7, with a possible D match to TRBD2 (6 bases). Trimming took off 5 bases at V and 3 bases at J, with 15 bases between the two ends. The CDR3 totals 14 residues. Germline CDR1 reads SGHDT; CDR2 reads YYEEEE.